The clone carrying this T cell receptor (beta chain) was detected many times. The data are from a study of patients and donors after allogeneic stem cell transplantation. The CDR3 sequence is 15 residues long. CDR1 is MDHEN, CDR2 SYDVKM, per germline. The V end was cut by 6 bases, the J end by 1 base, with 13 bases between. From the RT-PCR reads, TCRdb called clonotypes with MiXCR, one entry per CDR3 protein. The table includes 20,000 or so distinct CDR3 sequences, 4.5% to 6% detected once. The gene calls are TRBV28 and TRBJ2-4; D call uncertain. The material sequenced was blood, either unsorted or a sorted T cell fraction (not recorded which). The sequence derives from a human donor who was either an allogeneic HSCT recipient or a stem cell or donor lymphocyte infusion donor (not recorded which). It is not recorded whose cells these are; they may come from a transplant donor. CDR3 loop: CASSPPYGAKNIQYF. The DNA of the CDR3 is TGTGCCAGCAGCCCCCCCTACGGGGCCAAAAACATTCAGTACTTC.